This TCR beta chain was observed in a study of blood T cell repertoires in COVID-19. Sequencing was performed with immunoSEQ multiplex PCR; in TCRdb, only in-frame clones are kept and a portion is missing. In the table there are approximately 90,000 clones, roughly 80% of which are singletons. The CDR3 totals 14 residues. Trimming pared 6 bases from V and 3 bases from J, leaving 12 bases between. CDR1 SNHLY and CDR2 FYNNEI come from the germline V gene. V is TRBV2 and J is TRBJ1-5; TRBD1 might be the D (6 bases). Specimen: peripheral blood. The TCR sequence derives from a human donor in a cohort sampled during active COVID-19. The CDR3 nucleotides read TGTGCCAGCAGCCAGACAGGTTACAATCAGCCCCAGCATTTT. It specifies CASSQTGYNQPQHF.